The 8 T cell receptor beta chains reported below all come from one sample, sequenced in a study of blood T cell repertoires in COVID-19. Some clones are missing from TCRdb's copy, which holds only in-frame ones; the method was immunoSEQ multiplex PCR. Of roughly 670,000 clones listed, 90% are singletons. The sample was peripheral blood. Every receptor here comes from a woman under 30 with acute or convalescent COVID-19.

This chain's CDR3 is CASSFGRGAYGYTF. The CDR3 coding sequence is TGTGCCAGCAGTTTCGGCAGGGGTGCCTATGGCTACACCTTC. J is TRBJ1-2 and V is TRBV6-1, with a tentative D call TRBD1 (6 bases). The CDR3 is made up of 14 amino acids. V was clipped by 5 bases and J by 4 bases, with 14 bases between them. CDR1 is MNHNS and CDR2 is SASEGT in the germline V gene.

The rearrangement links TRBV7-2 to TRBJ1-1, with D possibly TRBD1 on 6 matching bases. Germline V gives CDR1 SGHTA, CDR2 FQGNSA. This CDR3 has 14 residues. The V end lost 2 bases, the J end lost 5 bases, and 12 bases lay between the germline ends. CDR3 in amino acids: CASSLTGLGTEAFF. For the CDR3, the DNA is TGTGCCAGCAGCTTAACAGGGCTTGGGACTGAAGCTTTCTTT.

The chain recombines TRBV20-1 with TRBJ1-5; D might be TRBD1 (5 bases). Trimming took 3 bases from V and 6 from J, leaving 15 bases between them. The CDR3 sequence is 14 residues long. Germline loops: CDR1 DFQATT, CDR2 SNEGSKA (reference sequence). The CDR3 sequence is CSASSAGPFQPQHF. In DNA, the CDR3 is TGCAGTGCTAGTTCGGCGGGGCCTTTTCAGCCCCAGCATTTT.

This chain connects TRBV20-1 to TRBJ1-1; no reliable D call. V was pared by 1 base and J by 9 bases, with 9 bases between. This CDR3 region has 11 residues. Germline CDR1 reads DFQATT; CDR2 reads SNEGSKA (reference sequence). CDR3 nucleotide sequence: TGCAGTGCTAGAGTCGGACTAAAAGCTTTCTTT. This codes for CSARVGLKAFF.

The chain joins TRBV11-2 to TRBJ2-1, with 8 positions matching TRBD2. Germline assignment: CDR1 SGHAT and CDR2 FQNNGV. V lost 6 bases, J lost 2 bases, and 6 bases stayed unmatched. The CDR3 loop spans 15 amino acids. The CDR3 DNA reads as TGTGCCAGCAGATCTACGGGGGGGGCCTACAATGAGCAGTTCTTC. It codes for CASRSTGGAYNEQFF.

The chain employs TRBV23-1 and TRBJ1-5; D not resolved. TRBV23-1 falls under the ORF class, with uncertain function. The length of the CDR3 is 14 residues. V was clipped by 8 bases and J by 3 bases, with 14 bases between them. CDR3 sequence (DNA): TGCGCCAGCTGTCGGGCCGTATACAATCAGCCCCAGCATTTT. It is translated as CASCRAVYNQPQHF.

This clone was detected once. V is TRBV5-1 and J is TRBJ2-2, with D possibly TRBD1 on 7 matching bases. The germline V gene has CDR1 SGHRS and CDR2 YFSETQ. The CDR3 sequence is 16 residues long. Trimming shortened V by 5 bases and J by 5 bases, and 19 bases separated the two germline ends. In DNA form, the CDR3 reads TGCGCCAGCAGTTCTGGAGGGGGCAGTTGGACCGGGGAGCTGTTTTTT. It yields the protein CASSSGGGSWTGELFF.

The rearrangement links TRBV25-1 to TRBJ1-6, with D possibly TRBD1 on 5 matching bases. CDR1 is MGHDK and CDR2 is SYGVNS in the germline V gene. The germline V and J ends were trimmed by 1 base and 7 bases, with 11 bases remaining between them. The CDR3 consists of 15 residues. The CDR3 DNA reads TGTGCCAGCAGTGAATGGAGGGGCGGCAATTCACCCCTCCACTTT. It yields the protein CASSEWRGGNSPLHF.